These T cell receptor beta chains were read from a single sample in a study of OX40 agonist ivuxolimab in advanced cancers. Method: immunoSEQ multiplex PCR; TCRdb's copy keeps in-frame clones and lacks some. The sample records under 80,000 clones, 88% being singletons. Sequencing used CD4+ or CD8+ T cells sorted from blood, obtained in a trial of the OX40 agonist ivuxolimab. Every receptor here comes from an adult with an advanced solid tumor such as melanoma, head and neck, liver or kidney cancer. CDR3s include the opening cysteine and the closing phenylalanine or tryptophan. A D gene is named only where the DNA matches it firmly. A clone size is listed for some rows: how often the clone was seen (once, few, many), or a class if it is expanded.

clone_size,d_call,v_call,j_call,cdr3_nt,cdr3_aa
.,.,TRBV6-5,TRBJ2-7,TGTGCCAGCAGTTACTCTCGGGGAAACGACGAGCAGTACTTC,CASSYSRGNDEQYF
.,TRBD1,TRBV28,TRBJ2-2,TGTGCCAGCAGTTCCGACAGGGGGCGCACCGGGGAGCTGTTTTTT,CASSSDRGRTGELFF
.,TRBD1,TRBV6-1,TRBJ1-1,TGTGCCAGCAGTTGGAACAGGGGGAACACTGAAGCTTTCTTT,CASSWNRGNTEAFF
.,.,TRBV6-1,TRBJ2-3,TGTGCCAGCAGTCGACCGGGACCTTCCACAGATACGCAGTATTTT,CASSRPGPSTDTQYF
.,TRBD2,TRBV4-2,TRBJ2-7,TGTGCAGCGGGACGAGACTCTAGCTCCTACGAGCAGTACTTC,CAAGRDSSSYEQYF
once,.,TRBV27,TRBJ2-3,TGTGCCAGCAGTTTTAGGGGAGATACGCAGTATTTT,CASSFRGDTQYF
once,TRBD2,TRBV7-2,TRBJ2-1,TGTGCCAGCAGCTTAGTTGGAAGAGCGGGAGGTATGAATGAGCAGTTCTTC,CASSLVGRAGGMNEQFF
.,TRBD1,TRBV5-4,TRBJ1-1,TGTGCCAGCAGCTCCGGGACAGGGAAAGCTTTCTTT,CASSSGTGKAFF
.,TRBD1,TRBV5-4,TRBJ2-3,TGTGCCAGCAGCATGGACAGGGGGCATCCTTATTTT,CASSMDRGHPYF
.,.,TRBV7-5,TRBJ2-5,TGTGCCAGAAGCTGCACCCCGGGACATAGCGGAAGAGGGGAGACCCAGTACTTC,CARSCTPGHSGRGETQYF
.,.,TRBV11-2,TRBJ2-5,TGTGCCAGCAGCTTAGGAGGGAATGGGCTCACCCAGTACTTC,CASSLGGNGLTQYF
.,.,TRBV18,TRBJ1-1,TGTGCCAGCTCAGCCGGACGGACAAGAGAAGCTTTCTTT,CASSAGRTREAFF
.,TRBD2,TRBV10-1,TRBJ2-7,TGCGCCAGCAGTGGAGCTAGCGGGAGTTCCGAGCAGTACTTC,CASSGASGSSEQYF
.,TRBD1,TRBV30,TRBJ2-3,TGTGCCTGCTCCACTCCGGGACAGGGGGCGAGAGATACGCAGTATTTT,CACSTPGQGARDTQYF
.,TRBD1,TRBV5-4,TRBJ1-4,TGTGCCTTCCAACAGGGGCCAACTAATGAAAAACTGTTTTTT,CAFQQGPTNEKLFF
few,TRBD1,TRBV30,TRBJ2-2,TGTGCCTGGAGTAGGGGACGGACAGGCTCGAACACCGGGGAGCTGTTTTTT,CAWSRGRTGSNTGELFF
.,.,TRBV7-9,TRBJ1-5,TGTGCCAGCAGCCTCACGGGTAACAATCAGCCCCAGCATTTT,CASSLTGNNQPQHF
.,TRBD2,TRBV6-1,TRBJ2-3,TGTGCCAGCACCGATAGCGGGAGGGGAAGAGATACGCAGTATTTT,CASTDSGRGRDTQYF
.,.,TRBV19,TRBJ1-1,TGTGCCAGTAGTACAATGCGGGACACTGAAGCTTTCTTT,CASSTMRDTEAFF
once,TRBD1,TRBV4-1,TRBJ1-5,TGCGCCAGCAGCCAGACGGGACAGGGGCTATATAGCAATCAGCCCCAGCATTTT,CASSQTGQGLYSNQPQHF
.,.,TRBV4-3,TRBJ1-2,TGCGCCAGCAGCGTCACAGGGAACTATGGCTACACCTTC,CASSVTGNYGYTF
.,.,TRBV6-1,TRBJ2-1,TGTGCCAGCAGTGAATGGCGGGACTCCTACAATGAGCAGTTCTTC,CASSEWRDSYNEQFF
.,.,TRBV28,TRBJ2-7,TGTGCCAGCAGTTCCCCCGGGGGGCTCTACTACGAGCAGTACTTC,CASSSPGGLYYEQYF
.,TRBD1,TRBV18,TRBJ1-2,TGTGCCAGCTCACCACAGCCCTCCGGGACAGGGAGGGGCTACACCTTC,CASSPQPSGTGRGYTF
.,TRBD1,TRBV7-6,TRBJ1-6,TGTGCCAGCAGCTTAGAGGGGGCCAATTCACCCCTCCACTTT,CASSLEGANSPLHF
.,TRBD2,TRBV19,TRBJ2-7,TGTGCCAGCCCGGGGGGGGGTAACGAGCAGTACTTC,CASPGGGNEQYF